What follows is one T cell receptor (beta chain) and its context. Its antigen is not known. TCRdb independently ran MiXCR on the RT-PCR reads; one entry per CDR3 protein. The data contain around 790,000 distinct CDR3 sequences, 21% of them singletons. This entry belongs to a study of response to subunit inactivated influenza vaccine. Study-wide results and caveats: It was the authors' suggestion that each seasonal influenza vaccination recruits few new T cells.

Sequencing used PBMCs from blood, obtained 5 days after vaccination. The source of this sequence is a man between 45 and 60 years old who received an inactivated influenza vaccine.

CDR3 region: CSASLGQLNNEQFF. CDR3 DNA: TGCAGTGCTAGTTTGGGACAGCTTAACAATGAGCAGTTCTTC. The chain is built from TRBV20-1 and TRBJ2-1; 7 nucleotides agree with TRBD1. After removal of 3 bases from V and 5 bases from J, the junction contained 7 bases not matched to a gene. This CDR3 comprises 14 residues. Germline CDR1 DFQATT, CDR2 SNEGSKA (reference sequence).